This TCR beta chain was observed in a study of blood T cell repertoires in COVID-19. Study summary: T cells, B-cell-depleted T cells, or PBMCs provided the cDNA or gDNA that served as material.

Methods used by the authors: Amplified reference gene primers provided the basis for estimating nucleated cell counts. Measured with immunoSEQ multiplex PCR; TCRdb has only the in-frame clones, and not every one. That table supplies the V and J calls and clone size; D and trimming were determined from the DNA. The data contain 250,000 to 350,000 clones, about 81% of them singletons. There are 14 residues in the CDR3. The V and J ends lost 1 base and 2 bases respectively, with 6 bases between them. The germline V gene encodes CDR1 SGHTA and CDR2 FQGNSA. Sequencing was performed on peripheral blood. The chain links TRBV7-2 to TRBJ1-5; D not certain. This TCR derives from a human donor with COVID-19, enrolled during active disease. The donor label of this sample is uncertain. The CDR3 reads CASSLDSRNQPQHF. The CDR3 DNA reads TGTGCCAGCAGCTTAGACAGCCGCAATCAGCCCCAGCATTTT.